The clone carrying this T cell receptor (beta chain) showed up just a few times. In the study's own analysis: It was from reference gene primer amplification that nucleated cell counts were estimated. Clones were read by immunoSEQ multiplex PCR, and TCRdb kept only the in-frame ones, dropping some. V, J and clone size derive from that table, while D and trimming were established from the DNA sequence. The data hold some 140,000 clones, with approximately 85% observed a single time. The entry originates in a study of blood T cell repertoires in COVID-19. Study-wide context: PBMCs, B-cell-depleted T cells, or T cells provided the cDNA or gDNA that made up the material.

CDR1 and CDR2 from the germline V gene are SGDLS and YYNGEE. The germline V and J ends were trimmed by 0 bases and 5 bases, with 17 bases remaining between them. CDR3 size: 16 residues. This receptor was obtained from a human donor in a cohort sampled during active COVID-19. The chain has TRBV9 and TRBJ1-1; tentatively, D is TRBD1 (5 bases). The material sequenced was peripheral blood. CDR3 loop: CASSVGGRGGRTEAFF. The DNA of the CDR3 is TGTGCCAGCAGCGTAGGGGGACGGGGAGGACGGACTGAAGCTTTCTTT.